This T cell receptor (beta chain) is drawn from a study of blood T cells in healthy people across ages. A sample-barcoded 5' primer and a J-beta primer mix were used in a second PCR of roughly 6 to 11 cycles. Using its own MiXCR run on the 5' RACE reads, TCRdb lists one record per CDR3 protein. The sample has about 900,000 distinct CDR3 sequences, 40% to 60% seen once. This CDR3 region has 15 residues. V lost 1 base, J lost 8 bases, and 7 bases stayed unmatched. Looked up from germline, CDR1 is MGHRA and CDR2 is YSYEKL. The chain recombines TRBV4-1 with TRBJ2-1, with 8 positions matching TRBD1. The sequencing sample was made of blood. This sequence originates from a man aged 25 to 40 in good health. The CDR3: CASSQATGGVDEQFF. CDR3 DNA: TGCGCCAGCAGCCAAGCAACAGGGGGTGTGGATGAGCAGTTCTTC.